This section outlines one T cell receptor beta chain sequence together with its context. The record originates from a study of blood T cell repertoires in COVID-19. As for the study in general: Acute and convalescent COVID-19 samples came from the United States, Italy and Spain.

The V and J ends lost 4 bases and 6 bases, in that order; junction bases with no gene match: 5. Germline CDR1 and CDR2: LGHDT and YNNKEL (reference sequence). The CDR3 is made up of 16 amino acids. In the authors' workflow: Amplifying reference gene primers gave estimates of nucleated cell counts. Some clones are missing from TCRdb's copy, which holds only in-frame ones; the method was immunoSEQ multiplex PCR. That table furnishes V, J and clone size, whereas the DNA furnished D and trimming. The sample gives about 240,000 clones, around 87% of which show up once; around 7.2% is in the top ten. The chain links TRBV3-1 (or the pseudogene TRBV3-2) to TRBJ2-3; 15 bases map to TRBD2. The specimen sequenced was peripheral blood. This receptor was taken from a man in his fifties or sixties who had recovered from COVID-19. The CDR3 coding sequence is TGTGCCAGCAGCCGGACTAGCGGGGGGGCGGTGGATACGCAGTATTTT. It codes for CASSRTSGGAVDTQYF.